Sequencing of this T cell receptor (beta chain) was carried out in a study of graft-versus-host responses after intestinal transplantation. Across the whole study: The recipients all started with anti-thymocyte globulin induction and then took tacrolimus and steroids for 2 to 4 years.

TCRdb's table, derived via immunoSEQ multiplex PCR, lists solely in-frame clones and lacks some. The sample holds 95,000 to 110,000 clones, about nine tenths seen once. In the case of this clone: The antigen is not known.

General study findings and limits: Present in recipient marrow, GvH clones included some that appeared first in ileum or blood. After transplant, early declines in HvG clones were associated with peak levels of circulating GvH clones.

V lost 2 bases and J 0 bases, leaving 11 bases between the germline ends. This CDR3 spans 17 amino acids. The germline V gene has CDR1 SNHLY and CDR2 FYNNEI. This sequence was found in a human donor who was the organ donor for an intestinal transplant. This material consisted of unstimulated CD4+ T cells sorted from spleen or lymph node cells, taken before transplant. The chain recombines TRBV2 with TRBJ2-6; no clear D gene. The CDR3 region has the DNA TGTGCCAGCAGTGAACTGGCGGTACGCTCTGGGGCCAACGTCCTGACTTTC. It codes for CASSELAVRSGANVLTF. Combining the CDR3 with reference TRBV2 and TRBJ2-6 gives the whole variable domain EPEVTQTPSHQVTQMGQEVILRCVPISNHLYFYWYRQILGQKVEFLVSFYNNEISEKSEIFDDQFSVERPDGSNFTLKIRSTKLEDSAMYFCASSELAVRSGANVLTFGAGSRLTVL.